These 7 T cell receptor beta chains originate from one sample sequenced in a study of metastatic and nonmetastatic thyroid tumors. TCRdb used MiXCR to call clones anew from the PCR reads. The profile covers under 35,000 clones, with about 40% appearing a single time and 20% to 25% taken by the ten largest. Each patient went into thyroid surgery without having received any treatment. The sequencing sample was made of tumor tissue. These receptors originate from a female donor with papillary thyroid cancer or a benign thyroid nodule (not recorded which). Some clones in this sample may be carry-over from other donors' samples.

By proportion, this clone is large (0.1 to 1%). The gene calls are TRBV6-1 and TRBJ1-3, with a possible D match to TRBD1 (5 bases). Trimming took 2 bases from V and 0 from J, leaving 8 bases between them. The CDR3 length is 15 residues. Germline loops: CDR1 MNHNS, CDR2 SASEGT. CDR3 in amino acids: CASSEWGGSGNTIYF. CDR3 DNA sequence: TGTGCCAGCAGTGAATGGGGCGGCTCTGGAAACACCATATATTTT.

The CDR3, as DNA: TGTGCCAGCAGTGAAGCGGACACCGGGGAGCTGTTTTTT. As protein: CASSEADTGELFF. J is TRBJ2-2 and V is TRBV6-1; the D is unclear. The V end lost 0 bases, the J end lost 3 bases, and 2 bases lay between the germline ends. This CDR3 has 13 amino acids. CDR1 MNHNS and CDR2 SASEGT come from the germline V gene.

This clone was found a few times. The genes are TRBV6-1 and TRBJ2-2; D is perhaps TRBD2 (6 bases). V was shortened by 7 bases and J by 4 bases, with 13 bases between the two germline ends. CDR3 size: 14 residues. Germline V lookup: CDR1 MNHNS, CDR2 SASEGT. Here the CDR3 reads CASTLLGGTGELFF. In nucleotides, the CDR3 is TGTGCCAGCACCCTTTTGGGAGGCACCGGGGAGCTGTTTTTT.

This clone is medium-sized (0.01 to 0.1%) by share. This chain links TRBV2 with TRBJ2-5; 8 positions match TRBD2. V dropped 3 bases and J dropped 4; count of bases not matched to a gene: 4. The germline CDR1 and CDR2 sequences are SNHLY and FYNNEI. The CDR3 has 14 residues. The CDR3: CASSDGRGRETQYF. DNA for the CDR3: TGTGCCAGCAGTGACGGGAGGGGTCGAGAGACCCAGTACTTC.

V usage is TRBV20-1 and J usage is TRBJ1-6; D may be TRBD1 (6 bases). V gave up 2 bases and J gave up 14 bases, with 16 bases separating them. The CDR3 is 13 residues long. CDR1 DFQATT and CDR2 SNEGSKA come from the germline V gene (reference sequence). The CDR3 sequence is CSARIWGAPSLHF. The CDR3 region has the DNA TGCAGTGCTAGAATATGGGGGGCTCCGTCCCTCCACTTT.

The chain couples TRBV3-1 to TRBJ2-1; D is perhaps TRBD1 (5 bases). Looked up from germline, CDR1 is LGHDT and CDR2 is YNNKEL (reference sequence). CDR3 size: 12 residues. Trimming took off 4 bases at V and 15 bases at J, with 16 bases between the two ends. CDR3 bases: TGTGCCAGCAGCCCAGGGATTTCCGGTCCGTTCTTC. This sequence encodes CASSPGISGPFF.

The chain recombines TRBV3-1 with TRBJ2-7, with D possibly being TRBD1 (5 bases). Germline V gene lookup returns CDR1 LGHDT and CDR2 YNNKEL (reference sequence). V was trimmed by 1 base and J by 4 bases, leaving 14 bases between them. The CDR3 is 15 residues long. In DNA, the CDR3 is TGTGCCAGCAGCCAAGGAACCCCAGGGTGGTACGAGCAGTACTTC. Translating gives CASSQGTPGWYEQYF.